This T cell receptor (beta chain) was sequenced in a study of CD8+ T cells in alopecia areata. Study background: Tofacitinib ran 6 to 18 months, followed by 6 months off drug. Study-wide findings and caveats: Normal skin contains resident alphabeta T cells, and these are also sequenced in scalp samples. The study found tofacitinib significantly decreased scalp clonality and expanded CD8+ clones among the top 100. Elevated clonality characterized lesional scalp relative to normal scalp, particularly in alopecia totalis/universalis.

Details on this clone: The antigen remains unidentified.

The treatment: oral pan-JAK inhibitor, 5-10 mg twice daily. Sequencing templates came from extracted RNA that was reverse transcribed into cDNA. Repertoires were generated with immunoSEQ multiplex PCR, while TCRdb's copy carries only in-frame clones and drops some. The profile shows 100,000 or so clones, 55% to 70% of them singletons. This CDR3 is 17 amino acids long. The germline gives CDR1 LNHDA, CDR2 SQIVND (reference sequence). The V and J ends lost 2 bases and 0 bases respectively, with 11 bases between them. The source was CD8+ T cells sorted from blood, collected at approximately week 60, from a patient treated with tofacitinib. V usage is TRBV19 and J usage is TRBJ1-6; D unresolved. The source of this sequence is a human donor with alopecia areata. This CDR3 reads CASSISRPSSYNSPLHF. The CDR3 coding sequence is TGTGCCAGTAGTATATCGCGGCCGAGCTCCTATAATTCACCCCTCCACTTT.